The 2 T cell receptor beta chains in this list originate from one sample, sequenced in a study of Ad26.COV2.S vaccination and SARS-CoV-2 variants. Sequencing used immunoSEQ multiplex PCR; TCRdb keeps in-frame clones, though not all of them. The sample gives 450,000 to 550,000 clones, 75% to 90% of which show up once; about 2.4% is in the top ten. Treatment in this sample: some 19 received Ad26.COV2.S at low or high dose, single or two shots; about 5 received placebo; per-sample allocation not given. Sampling occurred on day 63 after the first vaccine or placebo injection. The sample consisted of peripheral blood, taken in a trial of Ad26.COV2.S vaccine versus placebo. The receptors shown here come from a person aged 18 to 65 who received the Ad26.COV2.S COVID-19 vaccine or a placebo.

This sequence joins TRBV28 and TRBJ1-6; no clear D gene. The germline V and J ends were trimmed by 2 bases and 4 bases, with 9 bases remaining between them. Looked up from germline, CDR1 is MDHEN and CDR2 is SYDVKM. This CDR3 comprises 15 residues. CDR3: CASSLRDLYNSPLHF. The DNA of the CDR3 is TGTGCCAGCAGTTTACGTGACTTATATAATTCACCCCTCCACTTT.

This rearrangement joins TRBV19 to TRBJ1-5, with D possibly matching TRBD1 (5 bases). Trimming stripped 4 bases from V and 0 bases from J, with 13 bases between. The CDR3 has 16 amino acids. Germline V gives CDR1 LNHDA, CDR2 SQIVND (reference sequence). The CDR3 reads CASSKSREHSNQPQHF. CDR3 coding DNA: TGTGCCAGTAGTAAAAGCAGGGAACATAGCAATCAGCCCCAGCATTTT.